Listed below are T cell receptor beta chains from one sample, sequenced in a study of CD8+CD57+ T cells in acquired aplastic anemia. One entry per CDR3 protein results from TCRdb running MiXCR on the reads. The sample lists approximately 160,000 distinct CDR3 sequences; roughly 45% were seen once. Source material: sorted CD4+, CD8+, or CD8+CD57+ T cells (not recorded which) from PBMCs. The receptors derive from a human donor in good health. CDR3s include the opening cysteine and the closing phenylalanine or tryptophan. D genes are given only for firm matches. Clone size appears in some rows only: once, few, many, or a class for an expanded clone.

. | TRBJ1-4 | TRBV15 | . | TGTGCCACCAGCAGTGGACCAGCAACTAATGGAAAACTGTTTTTT | CATSSGPATNGKLFF
many | TRBJ1-2 | TRBV11-2 | . | TGTGCCAGCAGCTTAGTCCTCCCAGGGACTAATGGCTACACCTTC | CASSLVLPGTNGYTF
many | TRBJ2-5 | TRBV20-1 | . | TGCAGTGCTCCGGAGCGGCTTCAAGAGACCCAGTACTTC | CSAPERLQETQYF
few | TRBJ1-5 | TRBV6-2/TRBV6-3 | TRBD1 | TGTGCCAGCAAACCGGTAGGGGACAGGGTTCAGCCCCAGCATTTT | CASKPVGDRVQPQHF
. | TRBJ2-7 | TRBV19 | TRBD2 | TGTGCCAGTAGAAACCAGCGGGAGGTCTCCTACGAGCAGTACTTC | CASRNQREVSYEQYF
. | TRBJ2-2 | TRBV20-1 | . | TGCAGTGCTAGGAGGACCGGGGAGCTGTTTTTT | CSARRTGELFF
. | TRBJ2-7 | TRBV20-1 | TRBD1 | TGCAGTGCTAGAGCCCGGACAGGGATGAACGAGCAGTACTTC | CSARARTGMNEQYF
. | TRBJ2-7 | TRBV10-3 | . | TGTGCCATCAGTGAGTCGCCAGGGTCCCCCTACGAGCAGTACTTC | CAISESPGSPYEQYF
. | TRBJ2-3 | TRBV14 | TRBD2 | TGTGCCAGCAGCCATTCAGCGGGGGGCACAGATACGCAGTATTTT | CASSHSAGGTDTQYF
few | TRBJ1-1 | TRBV20-1 | . | TGCAGTGCTCGCGAAGGGGGGCACACTGAAGCTTTCTTT | CSAREGGHTEAFF
many | TRBJ1-4 | TRBV9 | . | TGTGCCAGCAGCCCCAGCTCATGGGCTAATGAAAAACTGTTTTTT | CASSPSSWANEKLFF
many | TRBJ1-1 | TRBV20-1 | TRBD1 | TGCAGTGCTAGCCCTCGGACAGGTCGCGGGACTGAAGCTTTCTTT | CSASPRTGRGTEAFF
. | TRBJ2-1 | TRBV12-3/TRBV12-4 | TRBD2 | TGTGCCAGCAGCTCCCGTACTAGCGGGGGGACCCAGCAGTTCTTC | CASSSRTSGGTQQFF
. | TRBJ1-2 | TRBV12-3/TRBV12-4 | . | TGTGCCAGCAGGGGCAGGGCCATTGATGGCTACACCTTC | CASRGRAIDGYTF
. | TRBJ1-6 | TRBV7-2 | . | TGTGCCAGCAGCTTAGCCGAGGGGGCACCCCTCCACTTT | CASSLAEGAPLHF
. | TRBJ1-5 | TRBV30 | . | TGTGCCTGGAGTAAAGGGACGGTGGGCAATCAGCCCCAGCATTTT | CAWSKGTVGNQPQHF
many | TRBJ2-5 | TRBV5-6 | TRBD2 | TGTGCCAGCAGCTTGGGGCCTAGCGGGGGACGGTACCAAGAGACCCAGTACTTC | CASSLGPSGGRYQETQYF
few | TRBJ2-7 | TRBV10-1 | . | TGCGCCAGCAGTGAACGGGGGTATAGCTCCTACGAGCAGTACTTC | CASSERGYSSYEQYF
. | TRBJ2-1 | TRBV9 | . | TGTGCCAGCAGCCCTTCCACAAGCAATGAGCAGTTCTTC | CASSPSTSNEQFF
. | TRBJ2-3 | TRBV19 | TRBD1 | TGTGCCAGTACCGGAGGGACAGGGAGATCGGATACGCAGTATTTT | CASTGGTGRSDTQYF
few | TRBJ1-2 | TRBV2 | . | TGTGCCAGCAGTGAAGGGATCTATGGCTACACCTTC | CASSEGIYGYTF
. | TRBJ2-6 | TRBV2 | TRBD1 | TGTGCCACCACCTGGGGAACAGGGGGTCCCTCTGGGGCCAACGTCCTGACTTTC | CATTWGTGGPSGANVLTF
. | TRBJ1-1 | TRBV20-1 | . | TGCAGTGCTAGAGATGGTTTTGGCACTGAAGCTTTCTTT | CSARDGFGTEAFF
once | TRBJ1-6 | TRBV4-1 | . | TGCGCCAGCAGCCAGGGGTGGGGCCCAGCTTCACCCCTCCACTTT | CASSQGWGPASPLHF
many | TRBJ1-4 | TRBV28 | . | TGTGCCAGCAGTAGGGACATGTCGAGAGAAAAACTGTTTTTT | CASSRDMSREKLFF
many | TRBJ1-5 | TRBV7-2 | . | TGTGCCAGCAGCCCGGGAGAAAATCAGCCCCAGCATTTT | CASSPGENQPQHF
. | TRBJ1-4 | TRBV10-3 | TRBD1 | TGTGCCATCAGTGCCGGACAGGGGAACACTGAAAAACTGTTTTTT | CAISAGQGNTEKLFF
. | TRBJ2-7 | TRBV29-1 | . | TGCAGCGTTCGGATCTCCTACGAGCAGTACTTC | CSVRISYEQYF
. | TRBJ1-5 | TRBV10-3 | . | TGTGCCATCAGTGAGGGACTATCAGGCCGGATTCAGCCCCAGCATTTT | CAISEGLSGRIQPQHF
few | TRBJ2-2 | TRBV15 | . | TGTGCCACAGCGGTTAGGGCAGGAGGGGCCGGGGAGCTGTTTTTT | CATAVRAGGAGELFF
many | TRBJ2-1 | TRBV12-3/TRBV12-4 | . | TGTGCCAGCAGTGGGCCCTACAATGAGCAGTTCTTC | CASSGPYNEQFF
many | TRBJ1-1 | TRBV10-2 | . | TGCGCCAGCGCCGGTGGCGGGAAGAACACTGAAGCTTTCTTT | CASAGGGKNTEAFF
. | TRBJ1-1 | TRBV5-4 | . | TGTGCCAGCAGCTCGACCTTAATGAACACTGAAGCTTTCTTT | CASSSTLMNTEAFF
many | TRBJ2-4 | TRBV4-1 | TRBD1 | TGCGCCAGCGGTATGGACAGGGGGCACATAGACATTCAGTACTTC | CASGMDRGHIDIQYF
. | TRBJ1-2 | TRBV7-8 | . | TGTGCCAGCAGCTTAGGGGGGCAGCGGGTGCACTATGGCTACACCTTC | CASSLGGQRVHYGYTF
. | TRBJ2-7 | TRBV7-2 | . | TGTGCCAGCGGACAGACCTACGAGCAGTACTTC | CASGQTYEQYF
. | TRBJ2-5 | TRBV7-2 | TRBD1 | TGTGCCAGCGCACCACAAACGACGGACAGGGTAGAGACCCAGTACTTC | CASAPQTTDRVETQYF
. | TRBJ2-2 | TRBV19 | . | TGTGCCGGCTCGACTAGCGGGGAGCTGTTTTTT | CAGSTSGELFF
few | TRBJ1-6 | TRBV15 | . | TGTGCCACCAGCAGGGGCAGGGACGATTCACCCCTCCACTTT | CATSRGRDDSPLHF
many | TRBJ2-1 | TRBV20-1 | TRBD1 | TGCAGTGCTAGAGCCCTTACAGGGGTGGGGTACAATGAGCAGTTCTTC | CSARALTGVGYNEQFF
. | TRBJ1-5 | TRBV27 | TRBD1 | TGTGCCAGCGGTTTACTAGGGGGCGATCAGCCCCAGCATTTT | CASGLLGGDQPQHF
. | TRBJ2-3 | TRBV15 | . | TGTGCCACCAGCAGAGATCAAGGGAAGGATACGCAGTATTTT | CATSRDQGKDTQYF
. | TRBJ2-1 | TRBV6-5 | . | TGTGCCATCAGCTACTCGGATCCTTGGGGAAATGAGCAGTTCTTC | CAISYSDPWGNEQFF
. | TRBJ1-1 | TRBV2 | TRBD1 | TGTGCCAGCAGTGAACAGGGGGTTAAAGGGAACACTGAAGCTTTCTTT | CASSEQGVKGNTEAFF
. | TRBJ2-2 | TRBV2 | . | TGTGCCAGCAGGGGGACCACGAACACCGGGGAGCTGTTTTTT | CASRGTTNTGELFF
many | TRBJ1-2 | TRBV7-8 | . | TGTGCCAGCAGCTTAGCATCCGGGGTGGATGGCTACACCTTC | CASSLASGVDGYTF
. | TRBJ1-5 | TRBV19 | . | TGTGCCAGTGGGGGCAGGGACGGTCAGCCCCAGCATTTT | CASGGRDGQPQHF
many | TRBJ2-3 | TRBV20-1 | . | TGCAGTGCTCCCGCCGGGGGCACAGATACGCAGTATTTT | CSAPAGGTDTQYF